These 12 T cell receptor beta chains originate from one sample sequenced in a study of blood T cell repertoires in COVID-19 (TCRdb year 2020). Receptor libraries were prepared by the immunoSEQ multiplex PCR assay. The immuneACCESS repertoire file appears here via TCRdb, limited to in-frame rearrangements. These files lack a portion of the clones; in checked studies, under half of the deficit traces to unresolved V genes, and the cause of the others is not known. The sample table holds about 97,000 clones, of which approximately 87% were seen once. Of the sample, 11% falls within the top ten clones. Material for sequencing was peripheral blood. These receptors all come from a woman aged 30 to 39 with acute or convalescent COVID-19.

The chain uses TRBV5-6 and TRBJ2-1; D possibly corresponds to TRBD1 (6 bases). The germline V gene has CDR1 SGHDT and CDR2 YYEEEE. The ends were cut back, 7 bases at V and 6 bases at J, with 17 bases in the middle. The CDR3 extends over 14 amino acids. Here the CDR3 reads CASLLPTRGNEQFF. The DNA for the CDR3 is TGTGCCAGCCTCCTGCCCACCAGGGGCAATGAGCAGTTCTTC.

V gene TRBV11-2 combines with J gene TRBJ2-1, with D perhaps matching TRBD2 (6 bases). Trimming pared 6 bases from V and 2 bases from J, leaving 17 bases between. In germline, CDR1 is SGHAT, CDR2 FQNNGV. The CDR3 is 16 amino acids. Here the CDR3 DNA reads TGTGCCAGCAGGACCTCTGGGGGACTCACCTACAATGAGCAGTTCTTC. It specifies CASRTSGGLTYNEQFF.

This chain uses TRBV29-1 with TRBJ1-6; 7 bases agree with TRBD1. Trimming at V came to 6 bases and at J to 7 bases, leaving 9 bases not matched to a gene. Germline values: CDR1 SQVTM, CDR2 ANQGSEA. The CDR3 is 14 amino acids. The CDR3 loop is CSVSTGAGNSPLHF. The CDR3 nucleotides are TGCAGCGTGTCTACAGGGGCTGGGAATTCACCCCTCCACTTT.

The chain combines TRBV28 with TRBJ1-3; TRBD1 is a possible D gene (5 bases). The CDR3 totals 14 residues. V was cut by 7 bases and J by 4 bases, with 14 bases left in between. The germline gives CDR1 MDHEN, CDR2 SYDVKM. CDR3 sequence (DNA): TGTGCCAGCAACCGGGGGGGTGTCGGAAACACCATATATTTT. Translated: CASNRGGVGNTIYF.

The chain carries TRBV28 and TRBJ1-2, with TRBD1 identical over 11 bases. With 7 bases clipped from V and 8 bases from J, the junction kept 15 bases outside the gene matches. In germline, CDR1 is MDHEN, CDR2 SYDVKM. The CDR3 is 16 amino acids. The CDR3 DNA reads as TGTGCCAGCACCCCCTCCGAGGACAGGGGGCGGAGGGGCTACACCTTC. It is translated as CASTPSEDRGRRGYTF.

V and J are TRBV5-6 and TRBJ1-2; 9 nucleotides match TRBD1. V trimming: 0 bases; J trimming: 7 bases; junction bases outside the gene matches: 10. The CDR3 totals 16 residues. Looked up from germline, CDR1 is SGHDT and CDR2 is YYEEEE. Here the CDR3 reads CASSLGTGATSGGYTF. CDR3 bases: TGTGCCAGCAGCTTGGGGACAGGGGCTACTTCGGGTGGCTACACCTTC.

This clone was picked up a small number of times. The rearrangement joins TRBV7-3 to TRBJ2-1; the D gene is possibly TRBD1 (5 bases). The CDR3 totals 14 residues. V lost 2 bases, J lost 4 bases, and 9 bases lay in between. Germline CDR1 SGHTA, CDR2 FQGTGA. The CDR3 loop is CASSLRQGYNEQFF. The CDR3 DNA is TGTGCCAGCAGCTTACGGCAGGGTTACAATGAGCAGTTCTTC.

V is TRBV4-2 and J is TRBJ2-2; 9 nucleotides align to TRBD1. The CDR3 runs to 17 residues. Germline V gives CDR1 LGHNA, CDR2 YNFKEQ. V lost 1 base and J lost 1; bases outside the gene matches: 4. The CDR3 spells CASSQAVGQGNTGELFF. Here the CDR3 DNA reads TGTGCCAGCAGCCAAGCCGTGGGACAGGGGAACACCGGGGAGCTGTTTTTT.

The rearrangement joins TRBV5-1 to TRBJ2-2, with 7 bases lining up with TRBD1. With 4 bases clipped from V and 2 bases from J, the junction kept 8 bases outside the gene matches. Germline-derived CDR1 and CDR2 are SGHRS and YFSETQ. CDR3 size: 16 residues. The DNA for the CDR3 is TGCGCCAGCAGCGGCCGAGGGGGCAGCAACACCGGGGAGCTGTTTTTT. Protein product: CASSGRGGSNTGELFF.

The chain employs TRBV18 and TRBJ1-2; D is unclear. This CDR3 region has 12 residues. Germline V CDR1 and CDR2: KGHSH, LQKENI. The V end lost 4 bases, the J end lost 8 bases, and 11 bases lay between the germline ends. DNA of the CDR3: TGTGCCAGCTCACGGGTCGGGAGCGGCTACACCTTC. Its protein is CASSRVGSGYTF.

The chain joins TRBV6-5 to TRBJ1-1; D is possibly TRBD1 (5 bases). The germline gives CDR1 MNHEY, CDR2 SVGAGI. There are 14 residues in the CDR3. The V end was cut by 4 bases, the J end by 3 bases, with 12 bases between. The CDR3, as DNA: TGTGCCAGCAGTTGGGGGGGAAGGGACACTGAAGCTTTCTTT. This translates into CASSWGGRDTEAFF.

CDR3 bases: TGCGCCAGCAGCTTGGGGAGCGGTGACACTGAAGCTTTCTTT. The encoded protein is CASSLGSGDTEAFF. The rearrangement uses TRBV5-1 and TRBJ1-1, with D unresolved. Trimming took 0 bases from V and 3 from J, leaving 9 bases between them. CDR1 SGHRS and CDR2 YFSETQ come from the germline V gene. CDR3 length: 14 amino acids.